This T cell receptor beta chain was recovered during a study of beta chain features in type 1 diabetes (dated by TCRdb to the late 2010s). Looking at the study overall: Patients and healthy donors did not differ in mean age, gender distribution, total cell number or subset yield. Across all samples, around 99 million sorted cells were examined, and cell number per subset correlated strongly with RNA yield. Regulatory and stem cell-like memory subsets were isolated from only 8 patients and roughly eight healthy donors, whereas naive and central memory subsets came from all 28 donors. In the study, recently diagnosed type 1 diabetes patients and matched healthy donors were compared on the TCRB repertoires of their sorted circulating CD4+ T cell subsets. Overall study results and their limits: Sequencing cDNA rather than genomic DNA could over-represent highly expressing activated cells, although activation and CD3 levels did not differ between groups. Fewer insertions and more nucleotide deletions at VDJ recombination sites were observed in patients with type 1 diabetes, implying thymic rearrangement abnormalities. Type 1 diabetes patients showed a moderate but significant shortening of TCRB CDR3 length in all four CD4+ subsets. PCR might favor shorter templates, but patient and control samples were amplified and corrected together, so any skew would affect both groups equally. Because the HLA sub-analyses included only small numbers of individuals, any influence of HLA type on TCRB rearrangement was left unresolved. Naive, central memory and regulatory TCRB repertoires appeared more similar among patients than among healthy donors.

There are 15 amino acids in the CDR3, from cysteine to phenylalanine inclusive. Only the CDR3 DNA is retained, 45 bases long and in frame from the first base. The junction shows trimming of 10 bases on V and 4 bases on J, and the gene matches do not reach 7 bases of it. The germline V gene (reference sequence) yields MNHEY for CDR1 and SMNVEV for CDR2. A single peripheral blood draw of approximately 100 mL on average was collected from each donor into heparinised tubes. Naive, central memory, regulatory and stem cell-like memory CD4+ T cells were sorted on a BD FACSAria II using a panel including CD45RO, CCR7, CD25, CD127, CD95 and CD27. A purity above 95% was achieved for all sorted populations. Right away, PBMCs were isolated by Lymphoprep density gradient centrifugation and were stained directly, with no culture step. To minimize batch effects, samples were stained and sorted in pairs, one healthy donor with one patient per experiment.

Details on this clone: Its antigen remains unidentified. The input lacks base qualities; no much larger clone sits a single base away.

All of the isolated RNA was reverse transcribed with the High Capacity cDNA Reverse Transcription Kit, so expressed TCRB transcripts were sequenced. Naive, central memory and regulatory T cell samples underwent deep immunoSEQ sequencing, averaging about 3.57 million total reads per sample. Sorted cells were lysed in RLT buffer, and RNA was extracted using DNase-treated RNeasy Micro or Mini kits according to cell number. Each cell subset was processed separately to prevent cross-contamination, with patient and healthy donor samples processed together. Using the immunoSEQ multiplex PCR, TCRB sequences were amplified from cDNA into 87-bp fragments spanning the CDR3 region. Sequencing of the amplicons was performed on the Illumina HiSeq platform. Per the source publication's procedure: Synthetic template baselines were used to correct PCR bias computationally, reads within Hamming distance 2 were collapsed together, and singletons that could not be merged were discarded. Reads were aligned against IMGT to assign V, D and J genes, CDR3 length and insertions or deletions at six rearrangement sites. Clonotype counts were normalized to sorted cell number within each subset before computing true diversity and Gini coefficients with the tcR R package. The overlap coefficient, calculated on TCRB nucleotide sequences, was used to quantify repertoire sharing. The table was pulled from immuneACCESS by TCRdb, which kept in-frame rearrangements only. Such tables lose some clones; where checked, under half of the loss comes from unresolved V genes, and the rest has no known cause. V and J calls plus clone size are reproduced from that table; the DNA served to infer D and trimming. This sample has 100,000 to 150,000 clones in its table, and approximately 10% of those were observed once. In total, the top ten clones hold approximately 0.7% of the sample.

This receptor was taken from a man younger than 40 with type 1 diabetes. The sample was central memory CD4+ T cells from blood. Recombination connected TRBV27 to TRBJ2-1, and 13 bases in between align with TRBD2. For the CDR3, the sequence is CAIRTSGGPYNEQFF. The DNA sequence is as follows: TGTGCCATCCGGACTAGCGGGGGCCCTTACAATGAGCAGTTCTTC.